These T cell receptor beta chains were read from a single sample in a study of OX40 agonist ivuxolimab in advanced cancers. Generated by immunoSEQ multiplex PCR, the TCRdb table keeps only in-frame clones and is missing some. Among 20,000 to 25,000 clones listed, 65% to 85% were seen once. The material was CD4+ or CD8+ T cells sorted from blood, obtained in a trial of the OX40 agonist ivuxolimab. These receptors were obtained from an adult with an advanced solid tumor such as melanoma, head and neck, liver or kidney cancer. Each CDR3 is given with its conserved first and last residue. The order of the fields is V gene, CDR3 length, J gene, D gene, clone size, CDR3 protein, CDR3 DNA. D genes are given only for firm matches. Some rows have no size entry. The others give once, few or many, or a class for an expanded clone.

TRBV6-1,15,TRBJ2-5,TRBD1,.,CASNSQAGGIETQYF,TGTGCCAGCAACTCTCAGGCAGGGGGCATAGAGACCCAGTACTTC
TRBV6-5,15,TRBJ1-4,.,.,CASRTGGGLAEKLFF,TGTGCCAGCAGGACGGGGGGTGGGCTCGCTGAAAAACTGTTTTTT
TRBV5-1,17,TRBJ2-7,TRBD2,.,CASSSPSGTSGSYEQYF,TGCGCCAGCAGCTCCCCATCTGGGACTAGCGGCTCCTACGAGCAGTACTTC
TRBV19,13,TRBJ1-1,TRBD1,.,CATDRGWASEAFF,TGTGCCACCGACAGGGGATGGGCCTCTGAAGCTTTCTTT
TRBV10-3,13,TRBJ2-7,.,.,CAIGERIQHEQYF,TGTGCCATCGGAGAGAGGATCCAACACGAGCAGTACTTC
TRBV2,15,TRBJ1-3,.,.,CASSRTPVPGNTIYF,TGTGCCAGCAGTCGGACACCCGTCCCTGGAAACACCATATATTTT
TRBV6-6,15,TRBJ2-1,TRBD2,.,CASSAASGRGNEQFF,TGTGCCAGCAGTGCAGCTAGCGGGAGGGGCAATGAGCAGTTCTTC
TRBV15,13,TRBJ1-4,.,once,CATSRAGDEKLFF,TGTGCCACCAGCAGAGCCGGTGATGAAAAACTGTTTTTT
TRBV27,15,TRBJ2-1,.,.,CASSSAAGNYNEQFF,TGTGCCAGCAGTTCTGCGGCGGGGAACTACAATGAGCAGTTCTTC
TRBV4-1,16,TRBJ1-1,.,.,CASSQDPSSMNTEAFF,TGCGCCAGCAGCCAAGATCCGAGCAGTATGAACACTGAAGCTTTCTTT
TRBV30,12,TRBJ2-7,.,.,CAWSVQSNEQYF,TGTGCCTGGAGTGTACAGTCGAACGAGCAGTACTTC
TRBV4-1,14,TRBJ2-1,.,once,CASSQAQQGREQFF,TGCGCCAGCAGCCAAGCCCAACAGGGTCGTGAGCAGTTCTTC
TRBV19,15,TRBJ1-1,TRBD1,.,CASSPGQELNTEAFF,TGTGCCAGTAGTCCCGGACAGGAACTGAACACTGAAGCTTTCTTT
TRBV15,14,TRBJ2-1,TRBD2,.,CATSQGAGGDEQFF,TGTGCCACCAGTCAGGGAGCGGGAGGGGATGAGCAGTTCTTC
TRBV27,16,TRBJ2-7,TRBD1,.,CASSPTSGTATYEQYF,TGTGCCAGCAGTCCTACTTCCGGGACAGCCACCTACGAGCAGTACTTC
TRBV4-1,14,TRBJ2-7,.,medium-sized,CASRNGTGPREQYF,TGCGCCAGCAGAAACGGGACTGGGCCTCGGGAGCAGTACTTC
TRBV9,13,TRBJ2-5,.,.,CASSRAPQETQYF,TGTGCCAGCAGCCGGGCACCCCAAGAGACCCAGTACTTC
TRBV5-6,18,TRBJ2-3,TRBD2,few,CASSPGLAGGPGPDTQYF,TGTGCCAGCAGCCCGGGACTAGCGGGGGGGCCGGGCCCAGATACGCAGTATTTT
TRBV7-9,15,TRBJ2-7,.,medium-sized,CASSPAARGESEQYF,TGTGCCAGCAGCCCCGCAGCCAGGGGAGAAAGCGAGCAGTACTTC
TRBV21-1,15,TRBJ1-5,.,.,CASSSRIYSNQPQHF,TGTGCCAGCAGCTCTAGAATTTATAGCAATCAGCCCCAGCATTTT
TRBV14,16,TRBJ1-6,TRBD1,.,CASSQWGTDYNSPLHF,TGTGCCAGCAGCCAGTGGGGGACAGACTATAATTCACCCCTCCACTTT
TRBV11-3,14,TRBJ2-1,TRBD2,few,CASSLTSGRYEQFF,TGTGCCAGCAGCTTAACTAGCGGGAGATATGAGCAGTTCTTC
TRBV11-2,13,TRBJ2-2,.,once,CASSSQGSGELFF,TGTGCCAGCAGCTCCCAGGGGTCCGGGGAGCTGTTTTTT
TRBV7-8,15,TRBJ2-5,TRBD1,.,CASSLYRTGQETQYF,TGTGCCAGCAGCTTGTATCGGACAGGGCAAGAGACCCAGTACTTC
TRBV27,17,TRBJ1-4,.,.,CASRPFGVGVSNEKLFF,TGTGCCAGCAGGCCCTTCGGAGTGGGGGTATCAAATGAAAAACTGTTTTTT
TRBV11-2,13,TRBJ2-1,.,.,CASSERANNEQFF,TGTGCCAGCAGCGAGCGGGCGAACAATGAGCAGTTCTTC
TRBV7-9,16,TRBJ2-1,.,.,CASSLQASPPYNEQFF,TGTGCCAGCAGCTTACAGGCCAGTCCGCCCTACAATGAGCAGTTCTTC
TRBV30,13,TRBJ2-1,.,once,CAWSGGSYNEQFF,TGTGCCTGGAGCGGTGGCAGTTACAATGAGCAGTTCTTC
TRBV28,14,TRBJ2-7,TRBD1,.,CASRGTGEGYEQYF,TGTGCCAGCAGGGGGACAGGAGAGGGCTACGAGCAGTACTTC
TRBV7-9,16,TRBJ2-1,TRBD2,.,CASSGLAGAVYNEQFF,TGTGCCAGCAGCGGTCTAGCGGGAGCGGTATACAATGAGCAGTTCTTC
TRBV11-3,14,TRBJ2-7,.,few,CASSLAGTEDEQYF,TGTGCCAGCAGCTTAGCGGGTACGGAGGACGAGCAGTACTTC
TRBV5-1,16,TRBJ2-3,.,.,CASSLEPAVGPDTQYF,TGCGCCAGCTCCCTCGAACCGGCTGTGGGACCAGATACGCAGTATTTT
TRBV6-1,16,TRBJ1-5,.,.,CASSELKGGGNQPQHF,TGTGCCAGCAGTGAACTTAAGGGAGGTGGCAATCAGCCCCAGCATTTT